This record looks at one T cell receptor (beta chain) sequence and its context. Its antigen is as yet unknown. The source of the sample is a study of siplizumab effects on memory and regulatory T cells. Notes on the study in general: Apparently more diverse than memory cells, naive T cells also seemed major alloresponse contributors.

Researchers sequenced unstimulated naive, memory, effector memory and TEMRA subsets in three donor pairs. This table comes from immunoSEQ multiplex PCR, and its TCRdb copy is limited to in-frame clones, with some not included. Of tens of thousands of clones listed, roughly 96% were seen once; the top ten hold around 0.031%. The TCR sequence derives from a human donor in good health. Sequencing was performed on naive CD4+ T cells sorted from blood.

The CDR3 sequence is CASSPLGTGGLEAFF. Here the CDR3 DNA reads TGCGCCAGCAGTCCCCTAGGGACCGGCGGGCTCGAAGCTTTCTTT. This chain connects TRBV5-1 to TRBJ1-1; a possible D gene is TRBD1 (5 bases). The V end lost 5 bases, the J end lost 8 bases, and 22 bases lay between the germline ends. Per germline, CDR1 SGHRS and CDR2 YFSETQ. The CDR3 sequence is 15 residues long.